The sequence of this T cell receptor beta chain was determined in a study of blood T cell repertoires in COVID-19. Across the study: Samples came from the United States, Italy and Spain, spanning acute and convalescent COVID-19. From T cells, B-cell-depleted T cells, or PBMCs came the material, which was cDNA or gDNA.

Germline V CDR1 and CDR2: LNHNV, YYDKDF (reference sequence). The length of the CDR3 is 16 residues. Trimming cost V 0 bases and J 7 bases; bases outside gene matches: 12. Methods used by the authors: Amplification from reference gene primers served as the basis for estimated nucleated cell counts. Clones were sequenced by immunoSEQ multiplex PCR, and TCRdb holds only the in-frame ones, with some missing. The V and J calls and the clone size are those of that table, but D and trimming were determined from the DNA. The repertoire holds roughly 140,000 clones, with 84% as singletons. V gene TRBV15 combines with J gene TRBJ2-7; 7 bases line up with TRBD1. Sample: peripheral blood. The sequence was collected from a man aged 65-85 years with acute or convalescent COVID-19. CDR3 region: CATSRDHQTGAREQYF. DNA of the CDR3: TGTGCCACCAGCAGAGACCACCAAACAGGGGCGAGGGAGCAGTACTTC.